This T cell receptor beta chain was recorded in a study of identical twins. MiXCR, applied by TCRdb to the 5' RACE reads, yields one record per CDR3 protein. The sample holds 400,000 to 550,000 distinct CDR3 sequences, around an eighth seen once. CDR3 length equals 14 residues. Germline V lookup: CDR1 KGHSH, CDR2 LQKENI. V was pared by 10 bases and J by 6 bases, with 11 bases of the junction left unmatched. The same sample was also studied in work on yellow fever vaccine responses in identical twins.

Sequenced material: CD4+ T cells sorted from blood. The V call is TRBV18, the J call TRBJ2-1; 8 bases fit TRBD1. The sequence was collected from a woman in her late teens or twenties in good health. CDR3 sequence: CATNGQGAGNEQFF. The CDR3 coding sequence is TGTGCCACAAACGGGCAGGGGGCCGGCAATGAGCAGTTCTTC.